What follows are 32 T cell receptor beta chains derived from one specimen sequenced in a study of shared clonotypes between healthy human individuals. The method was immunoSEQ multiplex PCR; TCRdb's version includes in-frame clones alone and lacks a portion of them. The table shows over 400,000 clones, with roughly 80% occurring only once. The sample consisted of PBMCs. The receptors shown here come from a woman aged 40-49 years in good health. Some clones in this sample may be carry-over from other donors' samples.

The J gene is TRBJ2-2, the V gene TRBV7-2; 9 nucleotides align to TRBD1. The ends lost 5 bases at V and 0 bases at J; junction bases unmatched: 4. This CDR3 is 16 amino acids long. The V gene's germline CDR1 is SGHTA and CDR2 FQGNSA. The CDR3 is CASSTRTGANTGELFF. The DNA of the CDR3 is TGTGCCAGCAGCACTAGGACAGGGGCGAACACCGGGGAGCTGTTTTTT.

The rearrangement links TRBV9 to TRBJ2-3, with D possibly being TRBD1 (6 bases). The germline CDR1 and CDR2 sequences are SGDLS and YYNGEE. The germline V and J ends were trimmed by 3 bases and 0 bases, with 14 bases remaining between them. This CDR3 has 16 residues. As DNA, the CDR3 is TGTGCCAGCAGCGAAAAACAGGGCGGGAGCACAGATACGCAGTATTTT. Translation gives CASSEKQGGSTDTQYF.

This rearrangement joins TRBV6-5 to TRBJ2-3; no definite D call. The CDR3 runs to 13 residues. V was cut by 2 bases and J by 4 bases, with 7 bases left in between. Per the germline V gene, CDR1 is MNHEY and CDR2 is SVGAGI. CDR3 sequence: CASSYLRADTQYF. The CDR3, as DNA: TGTGCCAGCAGTTACCTCCGGGCAGATACGCAGTATTTT.

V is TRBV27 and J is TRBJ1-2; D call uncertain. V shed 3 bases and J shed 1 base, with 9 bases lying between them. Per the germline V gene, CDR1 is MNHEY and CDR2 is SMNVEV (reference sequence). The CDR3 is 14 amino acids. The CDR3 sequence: CASSLSASNYGYTF. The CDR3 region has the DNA TGTGCCAGCAGTTTGTCGGCCAGTAACTATGGCTACACCTTC.

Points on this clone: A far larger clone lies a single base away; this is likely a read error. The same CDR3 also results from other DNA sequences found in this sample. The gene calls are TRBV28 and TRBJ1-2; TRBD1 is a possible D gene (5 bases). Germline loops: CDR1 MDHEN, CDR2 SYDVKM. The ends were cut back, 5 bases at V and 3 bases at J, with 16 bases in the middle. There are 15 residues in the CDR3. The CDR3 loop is CASSPNDRGHYGYTF. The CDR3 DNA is TGTGCCAGCAGTCCCAACGATAGGGGACACTATGGCTACACCTTC.

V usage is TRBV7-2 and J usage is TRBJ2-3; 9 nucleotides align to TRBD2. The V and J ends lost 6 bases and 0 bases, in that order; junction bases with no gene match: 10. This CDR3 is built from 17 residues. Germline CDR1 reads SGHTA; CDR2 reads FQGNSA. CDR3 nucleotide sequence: TGTGCCAGCAGGGCTCAGACTAGCGGAACTAGCACAGATACGCAGTATTTT. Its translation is CASRAQTSGTSTDTQYF.

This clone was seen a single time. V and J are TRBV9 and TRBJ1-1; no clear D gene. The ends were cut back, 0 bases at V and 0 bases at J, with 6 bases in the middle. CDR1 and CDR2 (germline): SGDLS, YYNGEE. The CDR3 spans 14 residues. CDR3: CASSVGWVNTEAFF. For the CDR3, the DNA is TGTGCCAGCAGCGTAGGATGGGTGAACACTGAAGCTTTCTTT.

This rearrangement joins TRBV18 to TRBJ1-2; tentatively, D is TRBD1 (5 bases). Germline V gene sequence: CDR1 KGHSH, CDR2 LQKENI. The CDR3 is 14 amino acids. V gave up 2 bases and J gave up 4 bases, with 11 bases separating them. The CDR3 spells CASSPGRESYGYTF. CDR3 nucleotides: TGTGCCAGCTCACCAGGCAGGGAATCCTATGGCTACACCTTC.

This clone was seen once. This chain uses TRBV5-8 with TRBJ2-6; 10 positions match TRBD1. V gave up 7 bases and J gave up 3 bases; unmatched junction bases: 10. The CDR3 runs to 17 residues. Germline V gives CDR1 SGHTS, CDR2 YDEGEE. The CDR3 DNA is TGTGCCAGCGCTACGAGACAGGGGGCAAGTGGGGCCAACGTCCTGACTTTC. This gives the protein CASATRQGASGANVLTF.

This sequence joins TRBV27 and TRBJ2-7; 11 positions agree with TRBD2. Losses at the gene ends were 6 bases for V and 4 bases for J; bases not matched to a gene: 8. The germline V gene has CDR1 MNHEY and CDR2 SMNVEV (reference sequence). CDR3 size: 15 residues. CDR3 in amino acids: CASRFVAGGPYEQYF. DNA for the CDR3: TGTGCCAGCAGATTCGTAGCGGGAGGGCCTTACGAGCAGTACTTC.

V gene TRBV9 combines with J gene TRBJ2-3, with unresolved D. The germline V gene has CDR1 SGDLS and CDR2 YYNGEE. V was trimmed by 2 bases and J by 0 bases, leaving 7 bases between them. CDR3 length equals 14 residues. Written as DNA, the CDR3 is TGTGCCAGCAGCGTGTATACTAGCACAGATACGCAGTATTTT. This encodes CASSVYTSTDTQYF.

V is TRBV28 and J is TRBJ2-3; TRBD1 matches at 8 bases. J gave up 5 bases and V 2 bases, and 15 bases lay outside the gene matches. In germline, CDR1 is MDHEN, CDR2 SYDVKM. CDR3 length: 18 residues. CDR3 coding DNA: TGTGCCAGCAGTTTACCGATCCTCGGGGGACAGGTTCAAGATACGCAGTATTTT. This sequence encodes CASSLPILGGQVQDTQYF.

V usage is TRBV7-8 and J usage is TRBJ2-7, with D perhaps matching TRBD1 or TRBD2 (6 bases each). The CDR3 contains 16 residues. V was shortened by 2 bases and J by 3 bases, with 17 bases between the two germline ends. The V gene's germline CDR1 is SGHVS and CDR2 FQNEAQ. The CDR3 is CASSLRGDIRYYEQYF. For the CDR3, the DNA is TGTGCCAGCAGCTTAAGGGGGGACATAAGGTACTACGAGCAGTACTTC. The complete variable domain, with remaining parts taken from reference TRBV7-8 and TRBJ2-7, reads GAGVSQSPRYKVAKRGQDVALRCDPISGHVSLFWYQQALGQGPEFLTYFQNEAQLDKSGLPSDRFFAERPEGSVSTLKIQRTQQEDSAVYLCASSLRGDIRYYEQYFGPGTRLTVT.

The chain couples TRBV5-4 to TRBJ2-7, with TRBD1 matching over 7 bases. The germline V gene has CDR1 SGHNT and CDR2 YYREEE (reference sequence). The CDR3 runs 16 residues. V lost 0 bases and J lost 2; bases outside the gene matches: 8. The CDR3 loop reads CASSLELLGTAYEQYF. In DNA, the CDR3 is TGTGCCAGCAGCTTGGAGCTGCTCGGGACAGCCTACGAGCAGTACTTC.

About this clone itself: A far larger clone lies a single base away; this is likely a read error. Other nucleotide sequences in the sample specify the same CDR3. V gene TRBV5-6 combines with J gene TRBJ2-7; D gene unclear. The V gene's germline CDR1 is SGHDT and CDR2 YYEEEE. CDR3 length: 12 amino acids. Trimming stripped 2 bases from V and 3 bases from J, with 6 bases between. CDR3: CASSLRSYEQYF. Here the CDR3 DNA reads TGTGCCAGCAGCTTAAGGAGCTACGAGCAGTACTTC.

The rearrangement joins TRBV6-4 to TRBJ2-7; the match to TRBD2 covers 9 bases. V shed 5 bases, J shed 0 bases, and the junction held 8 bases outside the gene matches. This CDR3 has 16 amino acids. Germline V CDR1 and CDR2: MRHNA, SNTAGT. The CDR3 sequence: CASSPEASGTSYEQYF. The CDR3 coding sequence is TGTGCCAGCAGTCCCGAGGCTAGCGGGACCTCCTACGAGCAGTACTTC.

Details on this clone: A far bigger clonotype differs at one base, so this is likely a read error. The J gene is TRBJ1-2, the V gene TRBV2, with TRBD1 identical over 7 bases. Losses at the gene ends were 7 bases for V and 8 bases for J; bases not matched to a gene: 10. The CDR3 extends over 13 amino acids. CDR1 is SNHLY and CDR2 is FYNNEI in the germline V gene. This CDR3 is CASISTGEVGYTF. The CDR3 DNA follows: TGTGCCAGCATCAGCACAGGGGAGGTGGGCTACACCTTC. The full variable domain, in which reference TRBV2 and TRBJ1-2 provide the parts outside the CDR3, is EPEVTQTPSHQVTQMGQEVILRCVPISNHLYFYWYRQILGQKVEFLVSFYNNEISEKSEIFDDQFSVERPDGSNFTLKIRSTKLEDSAMYFCASISTGEVGYTFGSGTRLTVV.

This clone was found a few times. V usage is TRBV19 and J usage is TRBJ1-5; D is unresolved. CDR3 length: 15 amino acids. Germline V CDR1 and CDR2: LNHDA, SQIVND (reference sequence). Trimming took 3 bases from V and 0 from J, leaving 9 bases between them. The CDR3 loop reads CASSMLFYSNQPQHF. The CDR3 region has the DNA TGTGCCAGTAGTATGCTCTTCTATAGCAATCAGCCCCAGCATTTT.

The CDR3 protein is CASAYDQNTGELFF. The CDR3 DNA reads as TGTGCCAGCGCATATGACCAGAACACCGGGGAGCTGTTTTTT. This sequence joins TRBV2 and TRBJ2-2; D remains ambiguous. V was shortened by 8 bases and J by 1 base, with 11 bases between the two germline ends. The CDR3 spans 14 residues. CDR1 is SNHLY, CDR2 FYNNEI, per germline.

CDR3 loop: CATRSSGVNYGYTF. The CDR3 bases are TGTGCCACCAGATCTTCAGGGGTGAACTATGGCTACACCTTC. This sequence joins TRBV15 and TRBJ1-2, with a tentative D call TRBD1 (6 bases). CDR1 and CDR2 (germline): LNHNV, YYDKDF (reference sequence). V was cut by 6 bases and J by 2 bases, with 13 bases left in between. The length of the CDR3 is 14 residues.

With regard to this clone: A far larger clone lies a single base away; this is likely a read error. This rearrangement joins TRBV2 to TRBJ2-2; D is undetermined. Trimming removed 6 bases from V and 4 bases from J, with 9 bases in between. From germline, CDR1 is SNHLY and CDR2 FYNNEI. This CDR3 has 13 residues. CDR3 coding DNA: TGTGCCAGCAGGGCTCAGAGCACCGGGGAGCTGTTTTTT. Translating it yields CASRAQSTGELFF.

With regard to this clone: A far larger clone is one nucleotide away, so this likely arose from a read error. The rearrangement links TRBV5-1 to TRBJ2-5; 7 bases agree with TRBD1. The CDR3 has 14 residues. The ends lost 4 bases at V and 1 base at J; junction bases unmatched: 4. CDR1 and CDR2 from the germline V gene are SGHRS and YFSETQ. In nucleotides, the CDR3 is TGCGCCAGCAGCCAGGGACAGATCCAAGAGACCCAGTACTTC. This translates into CASSQGQIQETQYF.

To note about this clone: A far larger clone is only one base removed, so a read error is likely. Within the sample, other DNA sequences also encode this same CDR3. The CDR3 sequence is CASSSTSGGAETQYF. DNA of the CDR3: TGTGCCAGCAGCTCAACTAGCGGAGGGGCGGAGACCCAGTACTTC. This sequence joins TRBV7-6 and TRBJ2-5; 8 bases are shared with TRBD2. In germline, CDR1 is SGHVS, CDR2 FNYEAQ. The CDR3 is 15 amino acids. Trimming removed 4 bases from V and 5 bases from J; junction bases left unmatched: 9. The full variable domain, rest sourced from reference TRBV7-6 and TRBJ2-5, is GAGVSQSPRYKVTKRGQDVALRCDPISGHVSLYWYRQALGQGPEFLTYFNYEAQQDKSGLPNDRFSAERPEGSISTLTIQRTEQRDSAMYRCASSSTSGGAETQYFGPGTRLLVL.

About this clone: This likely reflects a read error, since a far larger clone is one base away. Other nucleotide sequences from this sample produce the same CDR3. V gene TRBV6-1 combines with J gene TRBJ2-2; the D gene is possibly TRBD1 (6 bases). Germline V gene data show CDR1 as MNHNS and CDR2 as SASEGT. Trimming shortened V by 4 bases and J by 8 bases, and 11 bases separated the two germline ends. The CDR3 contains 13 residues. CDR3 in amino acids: CASSATGTGELFF. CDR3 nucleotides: TGTGCCAGCAGTGCCACAGGGACAGGGGAGCTGTTTTTT.

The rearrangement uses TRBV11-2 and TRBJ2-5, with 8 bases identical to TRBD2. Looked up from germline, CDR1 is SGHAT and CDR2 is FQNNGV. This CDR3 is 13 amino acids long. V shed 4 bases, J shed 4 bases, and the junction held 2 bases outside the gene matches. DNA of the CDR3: TGTGCCAGCAGCTCGACTAGCGTAGAGACCCAGTACTTC. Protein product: CASSSTSVETQYF.

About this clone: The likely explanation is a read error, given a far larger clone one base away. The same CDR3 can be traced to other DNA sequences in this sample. CDR3 in amino acids: CASSLNRGPVGQPQHF. For the CDR3, the DNA is TGTGCCAGTAGTTTAAACAGGGGACCGGTGGGTCAGCCCCAGCATTTT. The chain recombines TRBV28 with TRBJ1-5; 7 positions match TRBD1. CDR3 length equals 16 residues. Germline V lookup: CDR1 MDHEN, CDR2 SYDVKM.

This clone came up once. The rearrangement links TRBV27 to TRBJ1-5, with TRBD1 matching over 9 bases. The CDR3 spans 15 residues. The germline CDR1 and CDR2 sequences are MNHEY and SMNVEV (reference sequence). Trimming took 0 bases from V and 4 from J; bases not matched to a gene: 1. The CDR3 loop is CASSLSGTGNQPQHF. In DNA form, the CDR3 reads TGTGCCAGCAGTTTATCTGGGACAGGGAATCAGCCCCAGCATTTT.

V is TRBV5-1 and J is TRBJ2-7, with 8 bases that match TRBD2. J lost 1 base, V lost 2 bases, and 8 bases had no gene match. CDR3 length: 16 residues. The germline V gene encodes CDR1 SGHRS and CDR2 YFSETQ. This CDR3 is CASSLRGGTRSYEQYF. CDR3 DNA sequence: TGCGCCAGCAGCTTAAGGGGCGGGACTAGATCCTACGAGCAGTACTTC. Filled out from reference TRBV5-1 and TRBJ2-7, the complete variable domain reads KAGVTQTPRYLIKTRGQQVTLSCSPISGHRSVSWYQQTPGQGLQFLFEYFSETQRNKGNFPGRFSGRQFSNSRSEMNVSTLELGDSALYLCASSLRGGTRSYEQYFGPGTRLTVT.

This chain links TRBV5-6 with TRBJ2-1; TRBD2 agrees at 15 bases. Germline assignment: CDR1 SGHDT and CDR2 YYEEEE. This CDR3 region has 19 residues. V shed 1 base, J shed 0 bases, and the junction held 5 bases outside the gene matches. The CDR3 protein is CASSLLGLAGGSSYNEQFF. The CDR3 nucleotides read TGTGCCAGCAGCTTGTTGGGACTAGCGGGGGGTAGCTCCTACAATGAGCAGTTCTTC.

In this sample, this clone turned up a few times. The chain's CDR3 is CASSRQGGRETQYF. The CDR3 bases are TGTGCCAGCAGTCGACAGGGCGGCCGGGAGACCCAGTACTTC. The V gene is TRBV28, the J gene TRBJ2-5; 7 bases line up with TRBD1. The CDR3 sequence is 14 residues long. The junction had 8 bases not matched to a gene; V was cut back by 5 bases and J by 5 bases. Germline V gene data show CDR1 as MDHEN and CDR2 as SYDVKM.

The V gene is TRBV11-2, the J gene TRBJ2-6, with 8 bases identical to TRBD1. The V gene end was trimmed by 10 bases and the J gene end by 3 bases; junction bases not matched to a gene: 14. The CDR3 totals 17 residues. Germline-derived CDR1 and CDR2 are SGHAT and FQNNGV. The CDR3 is CATDRGTGVFGANVLTF. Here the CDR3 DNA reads TGTGCCACCGATCGAGGGACAGGTGTTTTTGGGGCCAACGTCCTGACTTTC.

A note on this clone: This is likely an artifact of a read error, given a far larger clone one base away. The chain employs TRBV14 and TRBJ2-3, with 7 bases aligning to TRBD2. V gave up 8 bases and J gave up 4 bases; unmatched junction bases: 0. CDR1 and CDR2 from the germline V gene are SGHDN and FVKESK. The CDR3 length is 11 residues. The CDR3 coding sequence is TGTGCCAGCGGGGGGGCAGATACGCAGTATTTT. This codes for CASGGADTQYF.